Detailed here is one T cell receptor beta chain. Its antigen is unknown. This specimen comes from a study of persistence of HIV-infected CD4 T cells. Study findings and constraints: Within sorted populations, more oligoclonal TCRs accompanied more oligoclonal proviruses.

Stimulation used 10 ug/mL lysate from CMV-infected fibroblasts. CD40L/CD69 double-negative CD45RO-high memory CD4+ T cells were collected. The immunoSEQ assay was version 4, run in survey mode. The repertoire was sequenced with immunoSEQ multiplex PCR; TCRdb's copy has only in-frame clones and lacks some. The sample lists about 50,000 clones, over 70% occurring once. The germline V gene has CDR1 SQVTM and CDR2 ANQGSEA. The V end lost 4 bases, the J end lost 0 bases, and 8 bases lay between the germline ends. This CDR3 comprises 13 residues. The receptor was isolated from an adult man with HIV who was CMV-seropositive. The input for sequencing was CD4+ T cells sorted from PBMCs after 18-hour stimulation, taken from a patient who received antiretroviral therapy. The chain recombines TRBV29-1 with TRBJ2-3; possibly TRBD2 for D (5 bases). In DNA, the CDR3 is TGCAGCGTTGGGGGAGCTAGCACAGATACGCAGTATTTT. Translating it yields CSVGGASTDTQYF.